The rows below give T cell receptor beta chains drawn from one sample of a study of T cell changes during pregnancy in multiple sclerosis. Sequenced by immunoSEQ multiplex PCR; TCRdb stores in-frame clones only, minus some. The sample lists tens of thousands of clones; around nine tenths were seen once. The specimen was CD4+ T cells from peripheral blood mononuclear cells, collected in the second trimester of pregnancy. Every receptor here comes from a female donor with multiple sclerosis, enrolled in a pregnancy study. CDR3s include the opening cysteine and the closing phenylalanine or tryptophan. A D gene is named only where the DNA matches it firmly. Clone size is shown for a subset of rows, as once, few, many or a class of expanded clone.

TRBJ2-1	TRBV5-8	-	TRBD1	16	TGTGCCAGCAGCTTCCCCTCAGGACAGGTACACAATGAGCAGTTCTTC	CASSFPSGQVHNEQFF
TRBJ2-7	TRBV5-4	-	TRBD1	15	TGTGCCAGCAGCTTGTGGGGGACAGAATCCTACGAGCAGTACTTC	CASSLWGTESYEQYF
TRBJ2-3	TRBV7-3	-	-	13	TGTGCCAGCAGCTTAACCGGGTCAGATACGCAGTATTTT	CASSLTGSDTQYF
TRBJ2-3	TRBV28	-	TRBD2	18	TGTGCCAGCTCTTCCCCCATATCGGTAGCGGGAGACACAGATACGCAGTATTTT	CASSSPISVAGDTDTQYF
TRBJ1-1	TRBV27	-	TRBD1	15	TGTGCCAGCAGAACCAGGGGGCGAGTGAACACTGAAGCTTTCTTT	CASRTRGRVNTEAFF
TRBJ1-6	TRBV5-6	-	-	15	TGTGCCAGCAGCTTGTCCCTCACGCAGGATTCACCCCTCCACTTT	CASSLSLTQDSPLHF
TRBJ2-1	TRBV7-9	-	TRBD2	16	TGTGCCAGCAGCTTAGGTGGGACTAGCGGCTACAATGAGCAGTTCTTC	CASSLGGTSGYNEQFF
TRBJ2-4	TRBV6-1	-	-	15	TGTGCCAGCAGTCCCCAAACCGGAGACAAAAACATTCAGTACTTC	CASSPQTGDKNIQYF
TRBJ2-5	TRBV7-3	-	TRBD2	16	TGTGCCAGCAGCTTAGGGCTAGCGGGGGGGCAAGAGACCCAGTACTTC	CASSLGLAGGQETQYF
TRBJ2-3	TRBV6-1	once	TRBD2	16	TGTGCCAGCAGTGAAATACTAGCGGGAGCCGAAGATACGCAGTATTTT	CASSEILAGAEDTQYF
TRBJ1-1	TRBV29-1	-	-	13	TGCAGCGTTGAATCAACACCGAACACTGAAGCTTTCTTT	CSVESTPNTEAFF
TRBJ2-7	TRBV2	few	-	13	TGTGCCAGCAGTACTCAGGCTTACTACGAGCAGTACTTC	CASSTQAYYEQYF
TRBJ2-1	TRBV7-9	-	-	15	TGTGCCAGCAGCAATCCAGGGAGGACTCGGAATGAGCAGTTCTTC	CASSNPGRTRNEQFF
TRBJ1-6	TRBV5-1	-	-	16	TGCGCCAGCAGCTCCCTTACAGGGACCTCGAATTCACCCCTCCACTTT	CASSSLTGTSNSPLHF
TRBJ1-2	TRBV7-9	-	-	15	TGTGCCAGCAACCCACGGGCGGAGGCTAACTATGGCTACACCTTC	CASNPRAEANYGYTF
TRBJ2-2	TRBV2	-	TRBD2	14	TGTGCCAGCAGCGGGACTAGCGTGACCGGGGAGCTGTTTTTT	CASSGTSVTGELFF
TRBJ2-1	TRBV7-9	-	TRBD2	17	TGTGCCAGCAGGGGGGGGACGTCTAGTTGGTCCTACAATGAGCAGTTCTTC	CASRGGTSSWSYNEQFF
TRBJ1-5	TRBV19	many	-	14	TGTGCCAGTAGTATACGGACAGAATATCAGCCCCAGCATTTT	CASSIRTEYQPQHF
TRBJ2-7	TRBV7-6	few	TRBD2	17	TGTGCCAGCAGCTTAGCACTACTAGCGGGAGGGCCGTCCGAGCAGTACTTC	CASSLALLAGGPSEQYF
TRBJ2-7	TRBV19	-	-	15	TGTGCCAGTAGTTTTTTCGGCCAGGAGGGCTACGAGCAGTACTTC	CASSFFGQEGYEQYF
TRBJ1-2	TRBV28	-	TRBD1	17	TGTGCCAGCAGTCAAGGGGGACAGGGTTACACTAACTATGGCTACACCTTC	CASSQGGQGYTNYGYTF
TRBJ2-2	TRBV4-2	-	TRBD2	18	TGTGCCAGCAGCCAAGAGGCCCCTAGCGGGACCTACACCGGGGAGCTGTTTTTT	CASSQEAPSGTYTGELFF
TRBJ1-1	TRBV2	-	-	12	TGTGCCAGCTTAGAACAGGGAACTGAAGCTTTCTTT	CASLEQGTEAFF
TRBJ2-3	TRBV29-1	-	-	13	TGCAGCGTTGACTACCGCAATTCAGATACGCAGTATTTT	CSVDYRNSDTQYF
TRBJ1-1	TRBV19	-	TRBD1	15	TGTGCCAGTAGTAGGACAGGGGGTTTGGGCACTGAAGCTTTCTTT	CASSRTGGLGTEAFF
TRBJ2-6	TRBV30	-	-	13	TGTGCCTCATACAGGGCTGGGGCCAACGTCCTGACTTTC	CASYRAGANVLTF
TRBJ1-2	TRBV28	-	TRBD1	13	TGTGCCAGCAGTCCAAGGACAGGGAATGGCTACACCTTC	CASSPRTGNGYTF
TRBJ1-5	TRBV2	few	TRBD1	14	TGTGCCAGCAGCGGACAGGGGCGAAACCAGCCCCAGCATTTT	CASSGQGRNQPQHF
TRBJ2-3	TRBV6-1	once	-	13	TGTGCCAGCAGTAAGGGGTACACAGATACGCAGTATTTT	CASSKGYTDTQYF
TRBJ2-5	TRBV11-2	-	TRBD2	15	TGTGCCAGCAGCCCGAGCGGGGGGTACCAAGAGACCCAGTACTTC	CASSPSGGYQETQYF